The clone carrying this T cell receptor beta chain was observed a few times. Its matching antigen is unknown. The template, about 550 ng total RNA, yielded TCR beta cDNA made with a constant-region primer. TCR beta libraries came from three nested multiplex PCR rounds using slightly modified ARM-PCR. The opening two PCR rounds, 10 cycles each, paired TRBV1-TRBV30 forward primers with a C-beta reverse primer. TCRdb fed the multiplex PCR reads into MiXCR, producing one record per CDR3 protein. Here the sample spans approximately 310,000 distinct CDR3 sequences, approximately 65% being singletons. This entry is derived from a study of tumor-infiltrating lymphocytes in primary liver carcinoma. Across the whole study: Patients were both men and women, whose ages ran from 30 to 69 years. Staged T1-T3 N0M0, the tumors had sizes that ranged from roughly 4.2 to 10 cm across. Study observations and caveats: Lesser overlap characterized tumor-adjacent and tumor-blood pairs relative to tumor region pairs.

Germline DNA was also extracted, and blood RNA derived from unsorted whole blood. Chronic HBV infection was present in the patients, who were treatment-naive. V lost 4 bases to trimming and J lost 5 bases; unmatched junction nucleotides: 12. Germline V lookup: CDR1 SGHDN, CDR2 FVKESK. This CDR3 has 16 amino acids. The genes are TRBV14 and TRBJ2-3; 7 bases are a match to TRBD2. This receptor was identified in a man aged 40-49 years with primary liver carcinoma and hepatitis B virus infection. The sequenced sample consisted of peripheral blood. The CDR3 spells CASSPRVLAWGDTQYF. The CDR3 coding sequence is TGTGCCAGCAGCCCCCGTGTACTAGCGTGGGGAGATACGCAGTATTTT.